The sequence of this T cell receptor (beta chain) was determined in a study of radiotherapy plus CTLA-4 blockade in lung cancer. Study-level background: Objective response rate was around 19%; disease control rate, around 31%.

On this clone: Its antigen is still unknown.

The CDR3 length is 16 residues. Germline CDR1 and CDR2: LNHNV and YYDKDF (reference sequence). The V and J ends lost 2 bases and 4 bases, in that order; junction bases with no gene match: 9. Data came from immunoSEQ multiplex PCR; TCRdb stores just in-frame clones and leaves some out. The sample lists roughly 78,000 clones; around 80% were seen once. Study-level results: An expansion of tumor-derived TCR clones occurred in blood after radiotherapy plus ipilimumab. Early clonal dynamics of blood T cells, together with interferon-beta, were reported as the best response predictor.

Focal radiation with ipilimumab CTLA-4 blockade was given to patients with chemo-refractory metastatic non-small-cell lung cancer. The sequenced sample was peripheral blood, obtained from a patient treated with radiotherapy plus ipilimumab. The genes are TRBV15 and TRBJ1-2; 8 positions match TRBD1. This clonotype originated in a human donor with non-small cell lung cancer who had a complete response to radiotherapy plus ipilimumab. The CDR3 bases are TGTGCCACCAGCAGACAGGTCCAGGGGGCGGGCTATGGCTACACCTTC. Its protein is CATSRQVQGAGYGYTF.